This TCR beta chain appears in the sequencing data of a study of cytomegalovirus exposure and HLA in healthy donors. A multiplex PCR was run with 60 Vbeta primers and 13 Jbeta primers. Sequencing used immunoSEQ multiplex PCR; TCRdb keeps in-frame clones, though not all of them. This table has roughly 100,000 clones, roughly 75% appearing once. General study results and limits: The study designated about 180 TCR beta chains cytomegalovirus-associated. The study had only CMV serostatus as immune exposure information. Likely technical artifact: a cluster of highly shared sequence variants.

On this clone itself: Its antigen is not identified.

Trimming took 0 bases from V and 8 from J; bases not matched to a gene: 6. This CDR3 has 15 amino acids. The V gene's germline CDR1 is SGDLS and CDR2 YYNGEE. The rearrangement links TRBV9 to TRBJ2-4, with TRBD1 matching over 9 bases. Sequencing was carried out using PBMCs. This receptor was taken from a woman in her forties in good health and CMV-seronegative. The DNA for the CDR3 is TGTGCCAGCAGCGTAGGAACAGGGGGCGCTTACATTCAGTACTTC. Amino acid sequence: CASSVGTGGAYIQYF.